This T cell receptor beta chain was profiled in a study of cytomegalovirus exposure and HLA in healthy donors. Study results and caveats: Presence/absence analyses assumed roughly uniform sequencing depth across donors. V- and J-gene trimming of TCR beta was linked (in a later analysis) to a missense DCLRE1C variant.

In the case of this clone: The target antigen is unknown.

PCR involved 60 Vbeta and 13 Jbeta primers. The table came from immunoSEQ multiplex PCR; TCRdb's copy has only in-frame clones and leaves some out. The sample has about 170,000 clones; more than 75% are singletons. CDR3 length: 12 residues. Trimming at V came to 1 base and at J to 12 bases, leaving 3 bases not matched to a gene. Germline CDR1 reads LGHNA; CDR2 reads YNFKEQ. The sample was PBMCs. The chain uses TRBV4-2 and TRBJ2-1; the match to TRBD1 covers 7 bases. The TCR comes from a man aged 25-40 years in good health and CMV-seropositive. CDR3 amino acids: CASSQATGVQFF. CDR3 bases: TGTGCCAGCAGCCAAGCTACAGGGGTGCAGTTCTTC.